The 6 T cell receptor beta chains below were found in one sample sequenced in a study of CD8 T cell repertoires and HIV-1 epitope variants. The method was immunoSEQ multiplex PCR; TCRdb's version includes in-frame clones alone and lacks a portion of them. The profile covers under 100,000 clones, with approximately 70% appearing a single time and about 26% taken by the ten largest. Specimen: uncultured baseline CD8+ T cells from peripheral blood mononuclear cells (PBMCs). The receptors were gathered from a male donor with HIV.

The chain combines TRBV5-1 with TRBJ2-1, with 8 bases identical to TRBD2. The CDR3 totals 14 residues. Trimming at V came to 2 bases and at J to 8 bases, leaving 6 bases not matched to a gene. Germline CDR1 and CDR2: SGHRS and YFSETQ. This CDR3 is CASSLSGRWDEQFF. Written as DNA, the CDR3 is TGCGCCAGCAGCTTAAGCGGGAGATGGGATGAGCAGTTCTTC.

This sequence joins TRBV10-1 and TRBJ2-7, with D unclear. V was trimmed by 0 bases and J by 2 bases, leaving 8 bases between them. The CDR3 is made up of 14 amino acids. In germline, CDR1 is WNHNN, CDR2 SYGVQD (reference sequence). The CDR3 protein is CASSESTVAYEQYF. As DNA, the CDR3 is TGCGCCAGCAGTGAGTCCACAGTTGCCTACGAGCAGTACTTC.

V and J are TRBV11-1 and TRBJ2-1; D gene unclear. V was shortened by 1 base and J by 0 bases, with 7 bases between the two germline ends. Per germline, CDR1 SGHAT and CDR2 FQDESV (reference sequence). This CDR3 comprises 15 residues. CDR3 region: CASSLESSSYNEQFF. In nucleotides, the CDR3 is TGTGCCAGCAGCTTAGAATCCAGCTCCTACAATGAGCAGTTCTTC.

This chain connects TRBV27 to TRBJ2-5, with D maybe TRBD1 (6 bases). This CDR3 has 15 residues. V was pared by 4 bases and J by 0 bases, with 12 bases between. Germline CDR1 is MNHEY and CDR2 is SMNVEV (reference sequence). The CDR3 reads CASSYQGHYQETQYF. CDR3 DNA sequence: TGTGCCAGCAGTTATCAGGGACACTACCAAGAGACCCAGTACTTC.

The rearrangement joins TRBV27 to TRBJ2-7; 7 positions agree with TRBD2. Germline-derived CDR1 and CDR2 are MNHEY and SMNVEV (reference sequence). Unmatched junction bases numbered 8, after V lost 8 bases and J lost 4 bases. The CDR3 totals 13 residues. The CDR3: CASAFRGVYEQYF. The CDR3 nucleotides read TGTGCCAGCGCCTTCCGGGGGGTTTACGAGCAGTACTTC.

The chain joins TRBV27 to TRBJ2-7; 10 positions match TRBD2. Germline CDR1 MNHEY, CDR2 SMNVEV (reference sequence). The V and J ends lost 7 bases and 3 bases, in that order; junction bases with no gene match: 12. The CDR3 totals 16 residues. In nucleotides, the CDR3 is TGTGCCAGCACAAAACCACAAGCGGGGGGGGGCTACGAGCAGTACTTC. Translation: CASTKPQAGGGYEQYF.